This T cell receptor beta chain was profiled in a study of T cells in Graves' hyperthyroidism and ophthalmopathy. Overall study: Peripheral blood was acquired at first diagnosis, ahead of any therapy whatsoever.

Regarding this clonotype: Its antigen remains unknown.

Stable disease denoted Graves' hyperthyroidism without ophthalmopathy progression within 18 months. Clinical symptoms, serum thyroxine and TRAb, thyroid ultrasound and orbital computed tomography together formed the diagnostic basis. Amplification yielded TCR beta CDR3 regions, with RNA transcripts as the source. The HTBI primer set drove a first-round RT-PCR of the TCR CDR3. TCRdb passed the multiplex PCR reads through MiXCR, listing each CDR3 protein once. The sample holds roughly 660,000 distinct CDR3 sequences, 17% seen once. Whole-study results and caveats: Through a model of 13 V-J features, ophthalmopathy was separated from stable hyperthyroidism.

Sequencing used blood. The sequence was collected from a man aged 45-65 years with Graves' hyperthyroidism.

The CDR3 spells CASSLGGTRNTEAFF. The CDR3 DNA reads as TGTGCCAGCAGCTTAGGGGGGACAAGGAACACTGAAGCTTTCTTT. The chain combines TRBV7-3 with TRBJ1-1, with D maybe TRBD1 (6 bases). CDR1 SGHTA and CDR2 FQGTGA come from the germline V gene. V was cut by 2 bases and J by 1 base, with 11 bases left in between. This CDR3 spans 15 amino acids.